The 10 T cell receptor beta chains presented below share a single source sample, sequenced in a study of blood T cell repertoires in COVID-19. This table comes from immunoSEQ multiplex PCR, and its TCRdb copy is limited to in-frame clones, with some not included. The sample holds 95,000 to 100,000 clones; about 85% are singletons and the top ten take more than 1.5%. The sample consisted of peripheral blood. These receptors were obtained from a woman in her 70s with active or convalescent COVID-19.

This chain uses TRBV10-1 with TRBJ2-1; 14 bases map to TRBD2. Germline CDR1 reads WNHNN; CDR2 reads SYGVQD (reference sequence). The CDR3 runs 18 residues. J lost 0 bases, V lost 6 bases, and 7 bases had no gene match. The CDR3 DNA reads as TGCGCCAGCAGCACCGGGACTAGCGGGAGAAACTCCTACAATGAGCAGTTCTTC. It yields the protein CASSTGTSGRNSYNEQFF.

The chain is built from TRBV18 and TRBJ1-1, with D unclear. The CDR3 spans 13 residues. The V end was cut by 2 bases, the J end by 0 bases, with 4 bases between. The germline V gene encodes CDR1 KGHSH and CDR2 LQKENI. The DNA of the CDR3 is TGTGCCAGCTCACCAAACTTGAACACTGAAGCTTTCTTT. The encoded protein is CASSPNLNTEAFF.

This chain joins TRBV5-1 and TRBJ1-1; D is uncertain. CDR3 length: 17 amino acids. The V and J ends lost 1 base and 1 base respectively, with 17 bases between them. Germline V gene sequence: CDR1 SGHRS, CDR2 YFSETQ. The CDR3 spells CASSLFPPASGNTEAFF. The DNA for the CDR3 is TGCGCCAGCAGCTTGTTTCCCCCCGCGTCAGGGAACACTGAAGCTTTCTTT.

The chain combines TRBV13 with TRBJ2-1; 10 nucleotides match TRBD2. There are 15 residues in the CDR3. The germline V gene encodes CDR1 PRHDT and CDR2 FYEKMQ (reference sequence). The V and J ends lost 5 bases and 8 bases, in that order; junction bases with no gene match: 9. The DNA for the CDR3 is TGTGCCAGCAGCCTCAAAACCGGGACTAGCGATGAGCAGTTCTTC. This sequence encodes CASSLKTGTSDEQFF.

The chain recombines TRBV4-3 with TRBJ1-5; D remains ambiguous. V was trimmed by 0 bases and J by 6 bases, leaving 6 bases between them. The germline gives CDR1 LGHNA, CDR2 YSLEER. The CDR3 is made up of 13 amino acids. The CDR3 loop is CASSQDSSQPQHF. The CDR3 nucleotides are TGCGCCAGCAGCCAAGATAGTAGTCAGCCCCAGCATTTT.

V usage is TRBV5-6 and J usage is TRBJ1-2; D unclear. The CDR3 runs 14 residues. V lost 3 bases and J lost 4, with 13 bases in between. Germline V gene sequence: CDR1 SGHDT, CDR2 YYEEEE. CDR3 sequence reads: CASSSWLSPYGYTF. The CDR3, as DNA: TGTGCCAGCAGCTCGTGGCTCTCTCCCTATGGCTACACCTTC.

The genes are TRBV28 and TRBJ1-3; 7 positions match TRBD1. There are 14 residues in the CDR3. CDR1 is MDHEN, CDR2 SYDVKM, per germline. Trimming removed 5 bases from V and 8 bases from J; junction bases left unmatched: 9. The CDR3 nucleotides are TGTGCCAGCAGTCCGTACAGGGGTGACCACACCATATATTTT. The encoded protein is CASSPYRGDHTIYF.

The chain couples TRBV27 to TRBJ1-3; no clear D gene. CDR3 length: 13 amino acids. V shed 5 bases and J shed 3 bases, with 8 bases lying between them. Looked up from germline, CDR1 is MNHEY and CDR2 is SMNVEV (reference sequence). CDR3 nucleotides: TGTGCCAGCAGTCGGGGATTTGGAAACACCATATATTTT. It translates to CASSRGFGNTIYF.

J is TRBJ1-5 and V is TRBV2; TRBD1 is a possible D gene (5 bases). This CDR3 has 15 amino acids. Trimming removed 2 bases from V and 1 base from J, with 9 bases in between. Germline CDR1 reads SNHLY; CDR2 reads FYNNEI. The CDR3 DNA sequence: TGTGCCAGCAGTGAAAGGGGCCGGAGCAATCAGCCCCAGCATTTT. It encodes CASSERGRSNQPQHF.

The table lists this clone with a few counts. The V call is TRBV11-2, the J call TRBJ2-6; 8 bases are a match to TRBD1. The V and J ends lost 4 bases and 2 bases, in that order; junction bases with no gene match: 7. This CDR3 spans 17 amino acids. Per the germline V gene, CDR1 is SGHAT and CDR2 is FQNNGV. The CDR3 DNA sequence: TGTGCCAGCAGCTATAGACAGGGGAATCCTGGGGCCAACGTCCTGACTTTC. Protein: CASSYRQGNPGANVLTF.